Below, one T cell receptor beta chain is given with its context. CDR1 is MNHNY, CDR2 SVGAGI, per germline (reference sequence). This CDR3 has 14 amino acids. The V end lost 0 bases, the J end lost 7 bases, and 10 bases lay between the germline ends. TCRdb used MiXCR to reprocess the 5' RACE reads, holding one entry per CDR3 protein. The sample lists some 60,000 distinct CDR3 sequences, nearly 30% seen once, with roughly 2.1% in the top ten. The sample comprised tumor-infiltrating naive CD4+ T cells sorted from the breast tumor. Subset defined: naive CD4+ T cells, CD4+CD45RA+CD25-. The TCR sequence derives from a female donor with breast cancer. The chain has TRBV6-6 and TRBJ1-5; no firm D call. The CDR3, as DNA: TGTGCCAGCAGTTACTCCCCAGGCGGCCAGCCCCAGCATTTT. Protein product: CASSYSPGGQPQHF.